This paragraph covers one T cell receptor beta chain sequence. The target antigen is unknown. Ipilimumab-mediated CTLA-4 blockade plus focal radiation was given to patients having chemo-refractory metastatic non-small-cell lung cancer. This specimen comes from a study of radiotherapy plus CTLA-4 blockade in lung cancer. Study overall: Objective responses were observed in 15% to 20% of patients, and disease control was achieved by roughly 30%.

CDR3 length: 15 amino acids. Germline assignment: CDR1 LNHDA and CDR2 SQIVND (reference sequence). V was pared by 5 bases and J by 0 bases, with 14 bases between. Study outcomes and limitations: Reportedly, early blood T cell clone dynamics best predicted response, with interferon-beta. Once radiotherapy plus ipilimumab had been given, TCR clones derived from tumor expanded in blood.

The assay was immunoSEQ multiplex PCR, and TCRdb's table has in-frame clones only and misses some. Seen here are roughly 48,000 clones, around 76% observed once, and the top ten hold just under 8.5%. The sample was peripheral blood, taken from a patient treated with radiotherapy plus ipilimumab. The clonotype originates from a human donor with non-small cell lung cancer who had stable disease on radiotherapy plus ipilimumab. The chain employs TRBV19 and TRBJ2-7, with D perhaps TRBD1 (6 bases). The CDR3 coding sequence is TGTGCCAGTAGTGTACAGGGAGCCCCCTCCTACGAGCAGTACTTC. Encoded protein: CASSVQGAPSYEQYF.